The rows below give T cell receptor beta chains drawn from one sample of a study of T cells after yellow fever vaccination. TCRdb passed the 5' RACE reads through MiXCR, listing each CDR3 protein once. This table has nearly 300,000 distinct CDR3 sequences, roughly 8.7% appearing once. Here the sequenced sample was CD4+ T cells sorted from PBMCs, taken 5 days after the yellow fever booster vaccination. These receptors all come from a man younger than 35 who received the YFV17D yellow fever vaccine. CDR3s include the opening cysteine and the closing phenylalanine or tryptophan. The D gene is left open where the match is weak. Some rows have no size entry. The others give once, few or many, or a class for an expanded clone.

TRBJ2-5	NA	TRBD1	TRBV18	TGTGCCAGCTCACCTTGGGACAGGGGATTTCAAGAGACCCAGTACTTC	CASSPWDRGFQETQYF
TRBJ1-1	many	NA	TRBV18	TGTGCCAGCTCACCATTGAAAAGCACGACACCGAACACTGAAGCTTTCTTT	CASSPLKSTTPNTEAFF
TRBJ2-3	NA	NA	TRBV7-2	TGTGCCAGCAGCTTAATGAGGGGGAGCACAGATACGCAGTATTTT	CASSLMRGSTDTQYF
TRBJ2-7	NA	TRBD1	TRBV18	TGTGCCAGCTCACCATCGGGGACAGGGGGCTCCTACGAGCAGTACTTC	CASSPSGTGGSYEQYF
TRBJ2-1	few	NA	TRBV4-2	TGTGCCAGCAGGGGCCGGTACATTGAGCAGTTCTTC	CASRGRYIEQFF
TRBJ2-1	many	NA	TRBV5-1	TGCGCCAGCAGCCCCCTTCCGGGGCCTCAATACAATGAGCAGTTCTTC	CASSPLPGPQYNEQFF
TRBJ2-6	few	NA	TRBV9	TGTGCCAGCAGCGTAGTTTACTCTGGGGCCAACGTCCTGACTTTC	CASSVVYSGANVLTF
TRBJ1-5	few	NA	TRBV18	TGTGCCAGCTCTTCTGTATTTAGCAATCAGCCCCAGCATTTT	CASSSVFSNQPQHF
TRBJ2-3	NA	NA	TRBV7-2	TGTGCCAGCAGCTTAATAAGGACGGATACGCAGTATTTT	CASSLIRTDTQYF
TRBJ1-2	few	TRBD1	TRBV19	TGTGCCAGTAGTGGCAGGGACAGCAGTGACTATGGCTACACCTTC	CASSGRDSSDYGYTF
TRBJ1-2	NA	TRBD1	TRBV7-9	TGTGCCAGCAGCTTACGGGACAGGACTAACTATGGCTACACCTTC	CASSLRDRTNYGYTF
TRBJ2-1	NA	TRBD2	TRBV28	TGTGCCAGCAGTCCCCAGGGTCGGGGGGGCCGGAATGAGCAGTTCTTC	CASSPQGRGGRNEQFF
TRBJ1-1	few	TRBD1	TRBV3-1	TGTGCCAGCAGCCCCTGGGGACAGGGAAGAACTGAAGCTTTCTTT	CASSPWGQGRTEAFF
TRBJ2-2	NA	NA	TRBV7-3	TGTGCCAGCAGCGCGGACAGACCTAACACCGGGGAGCTGTTTTTT	CASSADRPNTGELFF
TRBJ2-2	NA	NA	TRBV18	TGTGCCAGCTCACCACCCGGGCACCCGAACACCGGGGAGCTGTTTTTT	CASSPPGHPNTGELFF
TRBJ2-6	many	NA	TRBV29-1	TGCAGCGTTGAAGATCCGGTCGCGGCTGGGGCCAACGTCCTGACTTTC	CSVEDPVAAGANVLTF
TRBJ2-1	NA	NA	TRBV7-9	TGTGCCAGCAGCTTAGTCCCGTTCGATGAGCAGTTCTTC	CASSLVPFDEQFF
TRBJ2-7	many	NA	TRBV20-1	TGCAGTGCTAGAGATCCGGGGCAGGGGTCCTACGAGCAGTACTTC	CSARDPGQGSYEQYF
TRBJ2-1	NA	NA	TRBV7-9	TGTGCCAGCAAAGGGTTGGGAGACGGGCATAATGAGCAGTTCTTC	CASKGLGDGHNEQFF
TRBJ1-5	few	NA	TRBV19	TGTGCCAGTAGTATAACACGGGACGGAAACAATCAGCCCCAGCATTTT	CASSITRDGNNQPQHF
TRBJ2-3	NA	NA	TRBV20-1	TGCAGTGCTAATGGGGGGGCCACAGATACGCAGTATTTT	CSANGGATDTQYF
TRBJ1-3	NA	NA	TRBV6-6	TGTGCCAGCAGTTACCAACGGTCGGGGGAACGGAACACCATATATTTT	CASSYQRSGERNTIYF
TRBJ1-5	NA	NA	TRBV20-1	TGCAGTGCTAGTTTCGGGACGGGGAATCAGCCCCAGCATTTT	CSASFGTGNQPQHF
TRBJ1-1	few	NA	TRBV18	TGTGCCAGCTCACCCGTATTGGGACTGGAGGTAGTTGGGAACACTGAAGCTTTCTTT	CASSPVLGLEVVGNTEAFF
TRBJ1-1	NA	NA	TRBV5-6	TGTGCCAGCAGCTTAGGCCTGTTGCGGGGACCGGGGACTGAAGCTTTCTTT	CASSLGLLRGPGTEAFF
TRBJ1-5	NA	NA	TRBV7-2	TGTGCCAGCAGCTTAAGGTCCCGGAGGGATCAGCCCCAGCATTTT	CASSLRSRRDQPQHF
TRBJ2-3	few	TRBD2	TRBV5-5	TGTGCCAGCAGCTCGAGACTAGCGGGGGCCACTAGCACAGATACGCAGTATTTT	CASSSRLAGATSTDTQYF
TRBJ1-1	few	TRBD1	TRBV5-1	TGCGCCAGCAGCTTGGCTCCTAGACAGGGAGACACTGAAGCTTTCTTT	CASSLAPRQGDTEAFF
TRBJ2-4	few	NA	TRBV6-1	TGTGCCAGCAGTGAGCAAAGGACGGGAGCCAAAAACATTCAGTACTTC	CASSEQRTGAKNIQYF
TRBJ2-7	many	NA	TRBV7-2	TGTGCCAGCAGCCGCCGGGCCGCGCTTGAGCAGTACTTC	CASSRRAALEQYF
TRBJ2-3	few	NA	TRBV7-2	TGTGCCAGCAGCTTCAGTTTAGATACGCAGTATTTT	CASSFSLDTQYF
TRBJ2-1	NA	TRBD2	TRBV7-9	TGTGCCAGCAGCTTAGGGAGCGGGGGGGCGGATGAGCAGTTCTTC	CASSLGSGGADEQFF
TRBJ2-2	NA	NA	TRBV2	TGTGCCAGCAGTGAGTCTGATTACACCGGGGAGCTGTTTTTT	CASSESDYTGELFF
TRBJ2-3	few	NA	TRBV12-3/TRBV12-4	TGTGCCAGCAGTACCGGATTTGATCCTAGCACAGATACGCAGTATTTT	CASSTGFDPSTDTQYF
TRBJ1-2	NA	NA	TRBV29-1	TGCAGCGTTCCCCCGGAGGCAGCTAACTATGGCTACACCTTC	CSVPPEAANYGYTF
TRBJ1-2	few	NA	TRBV27	TGTGCCAGCAGTTCCAGGGCGCGAAACTATGGCTACACCTTC	CASSSRARNYGYTF
TRBJ1-1	few	TRBD1	TRBV27	TGTGCCAGCAGTAGCTGGGACAGATCGAACACTGAAGCTTTCTTT	CASSSWDRSNTEAFF
TRBJ2-1	few	NA	TRBV20-1	TGCAGTGCCCCCCGGGACTTATACAATGAGCAGTTCTTC	CSAPRDLYNEQFF
TRBJ1-2	many	NA	TRBV12-3/TRBV12-4	TGTGCCAGCAGTTTTCAGGGAATCTATGGCTACACCTTC	CASSFQGIYGYTF
TRBJ2-7	NA	TRBD2	TRBV7-2	TGTGCCGGCAGCTTAGCGGGGGCCGAGCAGTACTTC	CAGSLAGAEQYF
TRBJ2-2	NA	NA	TRBV7-3	TGTGCCAGCAGCTTAGGGGGGGGCTCCACCGGGGAGCTGTTTTTT	CASSLGGGSTGELFF
TRBJ1-5	few	TRBD1	TRBV7-9	TGTGCCAGCAGCTTGGACAGGGGAATTCGCGGCAATCAGCCCCAGCATTTT	CASSLDRGIRGNQPQHF
TRBJ1-1	NA	NA	TRBV27	TGTGCCAGCAGCCAACCGGGCAGGGCGAACACTGAAGCTTTCTTT	CASSQPGRANTEAFF
TRBJ1-1	few	TRBD1	TRBV5-1	TGCGCCATCTCTCGATTAGGGACAGGGACGACCGCGAACTTTTTCGCTGAAGCTTTCTTT	CAISRLGTGTTANFFAEAFF
TRBJ2-6	NA	NA	TRBV4-3	TGCGCCAGCAGCCCTCGATCTGGGTCCTCTGGGGCCAACGTCCTGACTTTC	CASSPRSGSSGANVLTF
TRBJ2-5	NA	NA	TRBV4-3	TGCGCCAGCAGCCAAGACGAGGCCCAGACCCAGTACTTC	CASSQDEAQTQYF